One and the same sample provided the 23 T cell receptor beta chains below, sequenced in a study of cytomegalovirus exposure and HLA in healthy donors. The PCR contained 60 Vbeta and 13 Jbeta primers. Profiled with immunoSEQ multiplex PCR; TCRdb holds only in-frame clones, not every one. The listing records about 130,000 clones. The source material was PBMCs. The receptors come from a woman aged 55-70 years in good health and CMV-seronegative.

V and J are TRBV6-6 and TRBJ1-5; D is unclear. The CDR3 contains 15 residues. V was shortened by 1 base and J by 3 bases, with 10 bases between the two germline ends. Germline CDR1 reads MNHNY; CDR2 reads SVGAGI (reference sequence). For the CDR3, the DNA is TGTGCCAGCAGTTACTGGGCGGGTAACAATCAGCCCCAGCATTTT. Its protein product is CASSYWAGNNQPQHF.

The chain combines TRBV6-1 with TRBJ2-3, with 13 bases aligning to TRBD2. This CDR3 spans 15 amino acids. CDR1 is MNHNS, CDR2 SASEGT, per germline. V trimming: 7 bases; J trimming: 6 bases; junction bases outside the gene matches: 7. The DNA for the CDR3 is TGTGCCAGCAACCAGGGACTAGCGGGGAGGGATACGCAGTATTTT. Protein: CASNQGLAGRDTQYF.

This chain uses TRBV6-1 with TRBJ2-5; TRBD2 matches at 12 bases. The closer fit of TRBJ2-7 to the DNA end suggests the J call may be wrong. CDR3 size: 14 residues. CDR1 MNHNS and CDR2 SASEGT come from the germline V gene. CDR3 loop: CASSPGLAGYEQYF. CDR3 in DNA: TGTGCCAGCAGCCCGGGACTAGCGGGTTACGAGCAGTACTTC.

The V gene is TRBV27, the J gene TRBJ2-5; 11 nucleotides agree with TRBD2. CDR1 MNHEY and CDR2 SMNVEV come from the germline V gene (reference sequence). The V and J ends lost 2 bases and 2 bases, in that order; junction bases with no gene match: 4. This CDR3 is built from 16 residues. The CDR3 here is CASSLGASGGQETQYF. DNA for the CDR3: TGTGCCAGCAGTTTAGGAGCTAGCGGGGGGCAAGAGACCCAGTACTTC.

The chain couples TRBV2 to TRBJ2-7; weak D call: TRBD2 (6 bases). This CDR3 comprises 14 residues. V was clipped by 4 bases and J by 2 bases, with 12 bases between them. The germline V gene has CDR1 SNHLY and CDR2 FYNNEI. CDR3 DNA: TGTGCCAGCAGTGTCGGGACTGAGGCCTACGAGCAGTACTTC. Its translation: CASSVGTEAYEQYF.

This sequence joins TRBV4-1 and TRBJ1-4; D possibly corresponds to TRBD1 (5 bases). Germline CDR1 MGHRA, CDR2 YSYEKL. The CDR3 runs to 16 residues. Trimming shortened V by 4 bases and J by 2 bases, and 14 bases separated the two germline ends. For the CDR3, the DNA is TGCGCCAGCAGCCCTGCGAAGGGGCTCACTAATGAAAAACTGTTTTTT. Translation: CASSPAKGLTNEKLFF.

This rearrangement joins TRBV7-3 to TRBJ1-2, with 8 bases fitting TRBD1. V shed 5 bases, J shed 7 bases, and the junction held 9 bases outside the gene matches. CDR1 and CDR2 from the germline V gene are SGHTA and FQGTGA. This CDR3 is built from 14 residues. The CDR3 DNA follows: TGTGCCAGCAGCCTCGGACAGGGCGTACGTGGCTACACCTTC. It translates to CASSLGQGVRGYTF.

This chain uses TRBV19 with TRBJ2-1; tentatively, D is TRBD2 (7 bases). V lost 8 bases, J lost 3 bases, and 26 bases lay in between. CDR3 size: 18 residues. Germline values: CDR1 LNHDA, CDR2 SQIVND (reference sequence). CDR3 amino acids: CASGTVGGPSGFYNEQFF. The CDR3 DNA is TGTGCCAGTGGGACGGTTGGGGGGCCTAGCGGATTCTACAATGAGCAGTTCTTC.

Points on this clone: Other DNA sequences in the same sample also yield this CDR3. The chain couples TRBV28 to TRBJ1-2; D not certain. This CDR3 is 13 amino acids long. Trimming pared 2 bases from V and 2 bases from J, leaving 6 bases between. The germline CDR1 and CDR2 sequences are MDHEN and SYDVKM. DNA of the CDR3: TGTGCCAGCAGTTTAGGGCAGAACTATGGCTACACCTTC. It translates to CASSLGQNYGYTF.

The rearrangement joins TRBV6-5 to TRBJ1-3, with D unresolved. The CDR3 extends over 15 amino acids. Germline CDR1 and CDR2: MNHEY and SVGAGI. The V and J ends lost 2 bases and 0 bases respectively, with 8 bases between them. In DNA form, the CDR3 reads TGTGCCAGCAGTTACACACAAAGCTCTGGAAACACCATATATTTT. This sequence encodes CASSYTQSSGNTIYF.

The rearrangement uses TRBV5-4 and TRBJ2-3; 11 positions match TRBD2. Germline loops: CDR1 SGHNT, CDR2 YYREEE (reference sequence). V lost 5 bases to trimming and J lost 2 bases; unmatched junction nucleotides: 16. The CDR3 has 19 residues. The CDR3 here is CASSPGTLAGGKYTDTQYF. Here the CDR3 DNA reads TGTGCCAGCAGTCCTGGCACCCTAGCGGGAGGAAAATACACAGATACGCAGTATTTT.

The genes are TRBV10-1 and TRBJ1-5, with D unclear. The CDR3 covers 13 residues. Germline V lookup: CDR1 WNHNN, CDR2 SYGVQD (reference sequence). With 0 bases removed from V and 5 bases from J, the gap between germline ends came to 5 bases. The DNA for the CDR3 is TGCGCCAGCAGTGAGTCATCCGATCAGCCCCAGCATTTT. It translates to CASSESSDQPQHF.

J is TRBJ1-6 and V is TRBV27, with D uncertain. CDR1 and CDR2 (germline): MNHEY, SMNVEV (reference sequence). The CDR3 contains 14 residues. V lost 4 bases to trimming and J lost 14 bases, with 18 bases between them. The CDR3 protein is CASSSLGPPEALHF. In DNA, the CDR3 is TGTGCCAGCAGTTCCCTAGGTCCGCCGGAAGCCCTCCACTTT.

This chain links TRBV28 with TRBJ2-7; D unclear. The CDR3 covers 11 residues. CDR1 and CDR2 from the germline V gene are MDHEN and SYDVKM. V dropped 7 bases and J dropped 3 bases, with 7 bases sitting between them. The CDR3 region is CASTSLYEQYF. CDR3 nucleotides: TGTGCCAGCACTTCCCTCTACGAGCAGTACTTC.

The chain carries TRBV7-8 and TRBJ2-1; D is possibly TRBD2 (7 bases). CDR1 is SGHVS, CDR2 FQNEAQ, per germline. V was cut by 5 bases and J by 0 bases, with 26 bases left in between. CDR3 length: 20 amino acids. The CDR3 DNA reads as TGTGCCAGCAGCCGTGCCGGCGTTGTCGGGGGGCTAATCTCCTACAATGAGCAGTTCTTC. Its translation: CASSRAGVVGGLISYNEQFF.

The V call is TRBV18, the J call TRBJ2-5; 9 bases map to TRBD2. CDR3 length: 15 residues. V was clipped by 6 bases and J by 0 bases; unmatched bases: 5. Germline loops: CDR1 KGHSH, CDR2 LQKENI. In DNA, the CDR3 is TGTGCCAGCTCCCCTAGCGGGGCCTACCAAGAGACCCAGTACTTC. Its translation is CASSPSGAYQETQYF.

The chain couples TRBV2 to TRBJ2-1; 9 nucleotides align to TRBD2. The CDR3 totals 15 residues. Germline CDR1 is SNHLY and CDR2 is FYNNEI. V shed 1 base, J shed 6 bases, and the junction held 4 bases outside the gene matches. DNA for the CDR3: TGTGCCAGCAGTGAAGGGCTAGCGGGACGCAATGAGCAGTTCTTC. It is translated as CASSEGLAGRNEQFF. The full variable domain, completed using reference TRBV2 and TRBJ2-1, is EPEVTQTPSHQVTQMGQEVILRCVPISNHLYFYWYRQILGQKVEFLVSFYNNEISEKSEIFDDQFSVERPDGSNFTLKIRSTKLEDSAMYFCASSEGLAGRNEQFFGPGTRLTVL.

V and J are TRBV29-1 and TRBJ2-1, with D uncertain. The CDR3 extends over 14 amino acids. Germline CDR1 and CDR2: SQVTM and ANQGSEA. Between the trimmed V and J ends, which lost 6 bases and 1 base, there was a span of 13 bases. The DNA for the CDR3 is TGCAGCGTGATCCTGATAGAGTCCTACAATGAGCAGTTCTTC. As protein: CSVILIESYNEQFF.

The rearrangement links TRBV2 to TRBJ1-3; no reliable D call. V lost 7 bases and J 4 bases, leaving 11 bases between the germline ends. The CDR3 contains 13 residues. Germline V gene data show CDR1 as SNHLY and CDR2 as FYNNEI. CDR3 protein: CASMEGAGNTIYF. Here the CDR3 DNA reads TGTGCCAGCATGGAGGGCGCAGGAAACACCATATATTTT.

The V call is TRBV29-1, the J call TRBJ2-7, with TRBD2 identical over 9 bases. V lost 6 bases and J lost 1; bases outside the gene matches: 7. This CDR3 has 14 residues. CDR1 and CDR2 (germline): SQVTM, ANQGSEA. The CDR3 sequence is CSVVAGVNSYEQYF. The DNA for the CDR3 is TGCAGCGTCGTAGCGGGAGTGAATTCCTACGAGCAGTACTTC.

The rearrangement joins TRBV28 to TRBJ1-2, with D unclear. CDR1 and CDR2 from the germline V gene are MDHEN and SYDVKM. CDR3 length equals 15 residues. V was pared by 4 bases and J by 5 bases, with 17 bases between. CDR3 sequence reads: CASSWGMGRGYGYTF. The CDR3 coding sequence is TGTGCCAGCAGTTGGGGTATGGGTCGGGGATATGGCTACACCTTC.

The chain is built from TRBV15 and TRBJ2-6; D not resolved. Trimming cost V 8 bases and J 0 bases, with 8 bases left between them. The CDR3 has 14 amino acids. Germline lookup yields CDR1 LNHNV and CDR2 YYDKDF (reference sequence). CDR3 DNA sequence: TGTGCCACCTTCGCGCTCTCTGGGGCCAACGTCCTGACTTTC. It translates to CATFALSGANVLTF. The variable domain in full, with the rest retrieved from reference TRBV15 and TRBJ2-6, is DAMVIQNPRYQVTQFGKPVTLSCSQTLNHNVMYWYQQKSSQAPKLLFHYYDKDFNNEADTPDNFQSRRPNTSFCFLDIRSPGLGDTAMYLCATFALSGANVLTFGAGSRLTVL.

The rearrangement uses TRBV7-4 and TRBJ2-2, with 7 bases lining up with TRBD2. This CDR3 contains 16 residues. Germline V gives CDR1 SGHVT, CDR2 SQSDAQ. Losses at the gene ends were 5 bases for V and 5 bases for J; bases not matched to a gene: 11. The CDR3 coding sequence is TGTGCCAGCAGCGGCCCTAGCGGCCGTAGGACCGGGGAGCTGTTTTTT. It encodes CASSGPSGRRTGELFF.